Below, 13 T cell receptor beta chains from the same sample are listed, as sequenced in a study of response to subunit inactivated influenza vaccine. TCRdb itself ran the RT-PCR reads through MiXCR, one entry per CDR3 protein. Counted here are roughly 500,000 distinct CDR3 sequences, under 30% occurring once; the ten biggest clones make up 2.5% to 3%. These data are also associated with another study on T cells expressing NK-cell markers. As reported in that work: UMIs accompanied the 5'RACE template switching by which TCR beta cDNA was made.

The material was CD4+ T cells sorted from PBMCs, obtained 11 to 12 days after vaccination. All receptors derive from a middle-aged man who received an inactivated influenza vaccine.

This chain uses TRBV28 with TRBJ1-6; 8 nucleotides match TRBD1. The CDR3 covers 16 residues. Trimming cost V 8 bases and J 9 bases; bases outside gene matches: 15. Germline lookup yields CDR1 MDHEN and CDR2 SYDVKM. CDR3 sequence reads: CASQPQGAGEGSPLHF. CDR3 DNA: TGTGCCAGCCAACCGCAGGGGGCAGGGGAAGGTTCACCCCTCCACTTT.

The rearrangement uses TRBV20-1 and TRBJ2-7; D may be TRBD2 (5 bases). The germline V gene has CDR1 DFQATT and CDR2 SNEGSKA (reference sequence). The CDR3 loop spans 13 amino acids. The ends were cut back, 1 base at V and 6 bases at J, with 13 bases in the middle. The CDR3: CSARGTIRGEQYF. The CDR3 nucleotides read TGCAGTGCTAGAGGGACCATTCGGGGCGAGCAGTACTTC.

The chain carries TRBV3-1 and TRBJ2-5; D is ambiguous. The length of the CDR3 is 13 residues. V gave up 4 bases and J gave up 5 bases, with 11 bases separating them. Germline V gives CDR1 LGHDT, CDR2 YNNKEL (reference sequence). The CDR3 DNA sequence: TGTGCCAGCAGCCCGGTCAGTGGGGAGACCCAGTACTTC. This gives the protein CASSPVSGETQYF.

The chain recombines TRBV10-3 with TRBJ2-3, with D unclear. Per the germline V gene, CDR1 is ENHRY and CDR2 is SYGVKD. The ends were cut back, 4 bases at V and 2 bases at J, with 7 bases in the middle. The CDR3 consists of 13 residues. CDR3 loop: CAISAASTDTQYF. The CDR3, as DNA: TGTGCCATCAGTGCGGCATCCACAGATACGCAGTATTTT.

This chain uses TRBV4-3 with TRBJ2-7; the D call may be TRBD1 or TRBD2 (5 bases each). The CDR3 consists of 14 residues. CDR1 and CDR2 from the germline V gene are LGHNA and YSLEER. Trimming stripped 0 bases from V and 1 base from J, with 7 bases between. The CDR3 bases are TGCGCCAGCAGCCAAGATGGGGGATCCTACGAGCAGTACTTC. Encoded protein: CASSQDGGSYEQYF.

V and J are TRBV19 and TRBJ2-1; 10 bases are a match to TRBD1. CDR1 is LNHDA, CDR2 SQIVND, per germline (reference sequence). V dropped 9 bases and J dropped 8; count of bases not matched to a gene: 10. The CDR3 contains 14 residues. The CDR3 spells CASKTGQGHYEQFF. The DNA of the CDR3 is TGTGCCAGCAAGACGGGACAGGGGCATTATGAGCAGTTCTTC.

The chain combines TRBV7-9 with TRBJ2-3, with D perhaps TRBD2 (6 bases). The CDR3 runs to 16 residues. The V end was cut by 1 base, the J end by 2 bases, with 13 bases between. Germline V CDR1 and CDR2: SEHNR, FQNEAQ (reference sequence). The CDR3: CASSLGGQDYTDTQYF. The CDR3, as DNA: TGTGCCAGCAGCTTAGGAGGCCAGGACTACACAGATACGCAGTATTTT.

The chain combines TRBV25-1 with TRBJ2-2, with 9 nucleotides matching TRBD1. V shed 3 bases and J 4 bases; nucleotides not matched to a gene: 3. Germline values: CDR1 MGHDK, CDR2 SYGVNS. The CDR3 consists of 15 residues. The CDR3 protein is CASSEGDRVTGELFF. CDR3 nucleotides: TGTGCCAGCAGTGAGGGGGACAGGGTCACCGGGGAGCTGTTTTTT.

The gene calls are TRBV7-2 and TRBJ2-3; the D is unclear. Germline V CDR1 and CDR2: SGHTA, FQGNSA. The CDR3 is 15 residues long. The germline V and J ends were trimmed by 5 bases and 5 bases, with 17 bases remaining between them. The CDR3 DNA reads TGTGCCAGCAGCCCCGCCCGGGCTAGAGGAGATACGCAGTATTTT. Amino acids: CASSPARARGDTQYF.

The gene calls are TRBV29-1 and TRBJ2-7, with D hard to call. The germline V and J ends were trimmed by 6 bases and 0 bases, with 9 bases remaining between them. The CDR3 is made up of 12 amino acids. In germline, CDR1 is SQVTM, CDR2 ANQGSEA. The CDR3 nucleotides read TGCAGCGTCAGCAGTAGCTCCTACGAGCAGTACTTC. It specifies CSVSSSSYEQYF.

The chain recombines TRBV6-5 with TRBJ1-1; maybe TRBD1 (5 bases). V was cut by 0 bases and J by 1 base, with 15 bases left in between. Germline V CDR1 and CDR2: MNHEY, SVGAGI. This CDR3 contains 17 residues. The CDR3 loop reads CASSYSKGEGTNTEAFF. CDR3 coding DNA: TGTGCCAGCAGTTACTCGAAAGGTGAGGGGACGAACACTGAAGCTTTCTTT.

The chain recombines TRBV4-1 with TRBJ2-2; no clear D gene. V lost 2 bases and J lost 5, with 12 bases in between. Germline CDR1 is MGHRA and CDR2 is YSYEKL. The CDR3 length is 15 residues. CDR3 in amino acids: CASSQNHMATGELFF. CDR3 in DNA: TGCGCCAGCAGCCAAAATCACATGGCTACCGGGGAGCTGTTTTTT.

The genes are TRBV7-9 and TRBJ2-7; possibly TRBD1 for D (6 bases). CDR3 size: 14 residues. Trimming took 4 bases from V and 2 from J, leaving 12 bases between them. CDR1 and CDR2 (germline): SEHNR, FQNEAQ (reference sequence). CDR3 in amino acids: CASSSGRQAYEQYF. The CDR3 bases are TGTGCCAGCAGCTCTGGTAGACAGGCCTACGAGCAGTACTTC.